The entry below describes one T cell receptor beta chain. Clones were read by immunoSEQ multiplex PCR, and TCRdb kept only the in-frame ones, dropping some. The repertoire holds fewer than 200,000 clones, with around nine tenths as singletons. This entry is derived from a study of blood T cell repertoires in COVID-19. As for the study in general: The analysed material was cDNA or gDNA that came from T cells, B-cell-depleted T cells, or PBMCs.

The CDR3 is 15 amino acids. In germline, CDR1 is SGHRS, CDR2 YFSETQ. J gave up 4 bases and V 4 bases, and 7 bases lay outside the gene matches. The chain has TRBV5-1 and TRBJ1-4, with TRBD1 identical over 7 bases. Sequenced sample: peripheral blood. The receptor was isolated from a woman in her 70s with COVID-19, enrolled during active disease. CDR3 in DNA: TGCGCCAGCAGCCCCATTGGGACAGATAATGAAAAACTGTTTTTT. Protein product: CASSPIGTDNEKLFF.